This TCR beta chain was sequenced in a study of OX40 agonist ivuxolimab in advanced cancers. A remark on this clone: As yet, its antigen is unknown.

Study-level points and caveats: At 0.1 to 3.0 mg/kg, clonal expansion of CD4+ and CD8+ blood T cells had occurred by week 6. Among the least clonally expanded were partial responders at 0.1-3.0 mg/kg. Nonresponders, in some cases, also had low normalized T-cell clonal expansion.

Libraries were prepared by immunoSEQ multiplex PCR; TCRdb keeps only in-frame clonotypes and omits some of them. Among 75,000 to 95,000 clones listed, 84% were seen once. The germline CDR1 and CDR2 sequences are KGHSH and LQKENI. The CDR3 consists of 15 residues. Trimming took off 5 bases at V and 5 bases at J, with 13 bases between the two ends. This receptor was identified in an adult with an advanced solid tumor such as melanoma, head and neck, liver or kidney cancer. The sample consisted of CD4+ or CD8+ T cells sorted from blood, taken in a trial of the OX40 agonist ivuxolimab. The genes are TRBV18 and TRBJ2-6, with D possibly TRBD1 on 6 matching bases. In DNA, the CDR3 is TGTGCCAGCTCAGAACAGGGTCCTAGGGCCAACGTCCTGACTTTC. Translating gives CASSEQGPRANVLTF.